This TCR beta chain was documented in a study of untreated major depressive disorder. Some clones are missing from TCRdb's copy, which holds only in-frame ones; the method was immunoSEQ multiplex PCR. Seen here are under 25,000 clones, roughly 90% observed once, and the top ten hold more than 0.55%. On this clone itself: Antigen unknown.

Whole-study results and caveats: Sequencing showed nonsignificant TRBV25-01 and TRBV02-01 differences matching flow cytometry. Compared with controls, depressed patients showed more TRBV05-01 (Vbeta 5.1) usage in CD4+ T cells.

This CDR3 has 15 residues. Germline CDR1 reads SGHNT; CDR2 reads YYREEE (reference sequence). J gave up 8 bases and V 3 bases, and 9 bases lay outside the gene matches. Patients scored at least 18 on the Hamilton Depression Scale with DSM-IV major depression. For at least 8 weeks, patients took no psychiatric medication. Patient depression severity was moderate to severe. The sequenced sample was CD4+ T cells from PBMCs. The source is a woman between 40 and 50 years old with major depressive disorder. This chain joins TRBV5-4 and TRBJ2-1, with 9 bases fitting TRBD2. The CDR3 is CASSSRAGGKYEQFF. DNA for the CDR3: TGTGCCAGCAGCTCGAGGGCGGGGGGGAAGTATGAGCAGTTCTTC.